Listed below are T cell receptor beta chains from one sample, sequenced in a study of identical twins. Via MiXCR, TCRdb re-called the 5' RACE reads, giving one row per CDR3 protein. The data show under 350,000 distinct CDR3 sequences, with around 9.7% seen just once and 6% to 8.5% held by the top ten. This same sample was also taken into another study, of yellow fever vaccine responses in identical twins.

Sequencing input: CD8+ T cells sorted from blood. These receptors were collected from a woman aged 18-30 years in good health. Each CDR3 is given with its conserved first and last residue. The order of the fields is J gene, V gene, CDR3 protein.

>TRBJ1-2|TRBV14
CASSGAGNFYGYTF
>TRBJ2-3|TRBV6-2/TRBV6-3
CASRSRDSPTDTQYF
>TRBJ2-3|TRBV7-6
CASSLERQGRTDTQYF
>TRBJ1-5|TRBV10-3
CAISDPDTYQPQHF
>TRBJ2-7|TRBV6-2/TRBV6-3
CASTQGSAEQYF
>TRBJ1-5|TRBV12-3/TRBV12-4
CASSWGQQPNQPQHF
>TRBJ2-2|TRBV6-5
CASSSSGTGELFF
>TRBJ2-1|TRBV30
CAWTVNRDRGFDEQFF
>TRBJ2-7|TRBV27
CASSLRGSLSYEQYF
>TRBJ1-1|TRBV19
CASTPYGAGNTEAFF
>TRBJ2-7|TRBV7-2
CASSLAREGTGYLRAPYEQYF
>TRBJ2-5|TRBV18
CASSPPQGRTSWEETQYF
>TRBJ2-1|TRBV27
CASSLMGRGSGEQFF